These 3 T cell receptor beta chains originate from one sample sequenced in a study of control samples from healthy donors and cancer patients. Clones were sequenced by immunoSEQ multiplex PCR, and TCRdb holds only the in-frame ones, with some missing. The data contain about 120,000 clones, approximately 92% of them singletons. The sequencing input was PBMCs. The receptors originated from a woman aged 45-59 years with colorectal cancer.

V gene TRBV5-1 combines with J gene TRBJ2-7, with no clear D. With 0 bases removed from V and 1 base from J, the gap between germline ends came to 11 bases. The V gene's germline CDR1 is SGHRS and CDR2 YFSETQ. This CDR3 spans 15 amino acids. The DNA for the CDR3 is TGCGCCAGCAGCTTGGTTTTTGGGCAATCCTACGAGCAGTACTTC. It translates to CASSLVFGQSYEQYF. Drawing the rest from reference TRBV5-1 and TRBJ2-7, the complete variable domain is KAGVTQTPRYLIKTRGQQVTLSCSPISGHRSVSWYQQTPGQGLQFLFEYFSETQRNKGNFPGRFSGRQFSNSRSEMNVSTLELGDSALYLCASSLVFGQSYEQYFGPGTRLTVT.

Points on this clone: In the same sample, other DNA sequences code for this CDR3. The chain uses TRBV6-1 and TRBJ2-3, with D unresolved. V lost 4 bases, J lost 1 base, and 15 bases lay in between. The CDR3 is made up of 16 amino acids. The V gene's germline CDR1 is MNHNS and CDR2 SASEGT. DNA of the CDR3: TGTGCCAGCAGTGTCGAGCGAGGATTAGGCACAGATACGCAGTATTTT. Protein product: CASSVERGLGTDTQYF.

The V gene is TRBV5-6, the J gene TRBJ2-5; maybe TRBD1 (6 bases). CDR1 is SGHDT, CDR2 YYEEEE, per germline. This CDR3 has 15 residues. Trimming shortened V by 1 base and J by 5 bases, and 15 bases separated the two germline ends. CDR3 DNA sequence: TGTGCCAGCAGCTTGCGGAACCCAGGGGCCGAGACCCAGTACTTC. Translated: CASSLRNPGAETQYF.